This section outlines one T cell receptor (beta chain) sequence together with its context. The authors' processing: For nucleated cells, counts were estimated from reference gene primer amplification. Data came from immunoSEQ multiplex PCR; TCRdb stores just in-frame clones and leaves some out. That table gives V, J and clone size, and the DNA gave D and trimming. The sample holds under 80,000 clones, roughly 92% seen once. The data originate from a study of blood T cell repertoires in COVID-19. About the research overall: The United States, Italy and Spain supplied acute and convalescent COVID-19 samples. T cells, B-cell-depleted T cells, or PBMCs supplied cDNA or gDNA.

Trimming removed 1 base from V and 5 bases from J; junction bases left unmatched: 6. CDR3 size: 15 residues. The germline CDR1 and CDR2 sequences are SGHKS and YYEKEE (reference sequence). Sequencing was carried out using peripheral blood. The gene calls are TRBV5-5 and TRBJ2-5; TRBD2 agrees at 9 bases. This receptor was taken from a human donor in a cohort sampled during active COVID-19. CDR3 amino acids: CASSLSGGLWETQYF. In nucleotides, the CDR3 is TGTGCCAGCAGCTTGAGCGGGGGGCTTTGGGAGACCCAGTACTTC.